A single sample gave rise to the 5 T cell receptor beta chains below, sequenced in a study of blood T cells in healthy people across ages. Sample-barcoded 5' priming and a J-beta primer mix drove a second PCR of roughly 7 to 11 cycles. TCRdb itself ran the 5' RACE reads through MiXCR, one entry per CDR3 protein. The table lists roughly 1.6 million distinct CDR3 sequences, roughly 32% of them singletons. The source material was blood. The receptor source for this set is a woman in her twenties or thirties in good health.

This clonotype was detected a few times. This may be a read error, as it is one base from a much larger clone. The V gene is TRBV5-4, the J gene TRBJ1-2, with D possibly being TRBD1 (5 bases). Per germline, CDR1 SGHNT and CDR2 YYREEE (reference sequence). The V and J ends lost 4 bases and 3 bases respectively, with 13 bases between them. The CDR3 runs to 14 residues. The chain's CDR3 is CASSLQGGDYGYTF. In DNA form, the CDR3 reads TGTGCCAGCAGCCTCCAGGGCGGAGACTATGGCTACACCTTC.

The V gene is TRBV27, the J gene TRBJ1-1, with D possibly matching TRBD1 (5 bases). CDR3 length: 12 amino acids. V was pared by 5 bases and J by 7 bases, with 11 bases between. CDR1 is MNHEY and CDR2 is SMNVEV in the germline V gene (reference sequence). CDR3 sequence reads: CASSGGMGEAFF. In nucleotides, the CDR3 is TGTGCCAGCAGTGGGGGGATGGGTGAAGCTTTCTTT.

V usage is TRBV5-1 and J usage is TRBJ2-4; a weak D match, TRBD1 (5 bases). Germline lookup yields CDR1 SGHRS and CDR2 YFSETQ. Trimming left V 4 bases short and J 3 bases short, with 14 bases between. The CDR3 consists of 15 residues. The CDR3 is CASSPKDKSKNIQYF. CDR3 nucleotides: TGCGCCAGCAGCCCGAAGGACAAGAGCAAAAACATTCAGTACTTC.

The chain employs TRBV6-6 and TRBJ1-1; D is undetermined. Between the trimmed V and J ends, which lost 7 bases and 1 base, there was a span of 13 bases. The CDR3 runs 14 residues. Germline CDR1 is MNHNY and CDR2 is SVGAGI (reference sequence). CDR3 sequence reads: CASTSHRENTEAFF. The CDR3, as DNA: TGTGCCAGCACCTCACACCGAGAGAACACTGAAGCTTTCTTT.

Many counts were recorded for this clonotype. The chain carries TRBV7-9 and TRBJ2-6, with D unclear. The CDR3 is 15 residues long. The germline V gene has CDR1 SEHNR and CDR2 FQNEAQ (reference sequence). V dropped 4 bases and J dropped 0 bases, with 7 bases sitting between them. In nucleotides, the CDR3 is TGTGCCAGCAGCTCCAGGCGCTCTGGGGCCAACGTCCTGACTTTC. It yields the protein CASSSRRSGANVLTF.